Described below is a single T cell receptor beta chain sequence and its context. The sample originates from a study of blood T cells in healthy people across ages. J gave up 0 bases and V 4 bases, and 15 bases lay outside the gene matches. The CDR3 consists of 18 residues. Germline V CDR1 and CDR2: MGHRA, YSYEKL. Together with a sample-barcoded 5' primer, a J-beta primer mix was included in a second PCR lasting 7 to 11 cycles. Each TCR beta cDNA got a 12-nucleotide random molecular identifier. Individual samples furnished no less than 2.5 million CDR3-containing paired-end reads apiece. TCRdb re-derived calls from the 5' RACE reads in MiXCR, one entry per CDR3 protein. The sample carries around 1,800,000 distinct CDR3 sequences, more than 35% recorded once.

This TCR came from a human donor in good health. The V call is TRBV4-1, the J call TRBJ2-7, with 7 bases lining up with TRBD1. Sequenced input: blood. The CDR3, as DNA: TGCGCCAGCAGCCTTACTCAACCCGGGACAGAGCTCTCCTACGAGCAGTACTTC. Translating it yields CASSLTQPGTELSYEQYF.